The sequence of this T cell receptor beta chain was determined in a study of prognosis after radiotherapy for stage I lung cancer. Study results and caveats: Reportedly, TRBV and TRBJ gene usage differed by presence of metastases in patients.

Starting from genomic DNA, TCR beta CDR3 was amplified through two-round multiplex PCR. Every TRBV and TRBJ gene had its own specific primer in first-round PCR. TCRdb reprocessed the multiplex PCR reads with MiXCR, giving one entry per CDR3 protein. This table has 26,000 or so distinct CDR3 sequences, 25% to 35% appearing once. This clonotype was observed at least ten times. Its antigen is currently unknown. Trimming removed 0 bases at V and 4 bases at J, with 10 bases between. The CDR3 runs to 14 residues. Germline V lookup: CDR1 LNHDA, CDR2 SQIVND (reference sequence). The chain combines TRBV19 with TRBJ2-7, with D possibly being TRBD1 or TRBD2 (5 bases each). The receptor was derived from a donor over 45 with non-small cell lung cancer. The source was PBMCs, collected before or after stereotactic body radiation therapy (not recorded which). The CDR3 DNA is TGTGCCAGTAGTATAGATGGGACGGTATACGAGCAGTACTTC. As protein: CASSIDGTVYEQYF. Filled out from reference TRBV19 and TRBJ2-7, the complete variable domain reads DGGITQSPKYLFRKEGQNVTLSCEQNLNHDAMYWYRQDPGQGLRLIYYSQIVNDFQKGDIAEGYSVSREKKESFPLTVTSAQKNPTAFYLCASSIDGTVYEQYFGPGTRLTVT.